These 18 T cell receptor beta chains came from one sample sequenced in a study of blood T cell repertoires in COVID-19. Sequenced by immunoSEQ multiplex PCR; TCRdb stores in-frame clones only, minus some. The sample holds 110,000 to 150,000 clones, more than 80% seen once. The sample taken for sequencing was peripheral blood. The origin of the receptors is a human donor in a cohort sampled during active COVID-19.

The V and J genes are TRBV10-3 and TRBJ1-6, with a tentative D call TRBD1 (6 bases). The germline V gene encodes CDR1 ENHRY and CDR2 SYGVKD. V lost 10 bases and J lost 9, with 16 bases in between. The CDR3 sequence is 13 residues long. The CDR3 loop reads CATQGILGSPLHF. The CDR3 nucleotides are TGTGCCACCCAGGGGATCCTTGGTTCACCCCTCCACTTT.

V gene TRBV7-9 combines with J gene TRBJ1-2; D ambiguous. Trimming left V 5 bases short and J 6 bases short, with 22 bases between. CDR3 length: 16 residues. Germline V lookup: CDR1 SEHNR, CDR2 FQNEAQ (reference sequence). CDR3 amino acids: CASSPRGLWKAHGYTF. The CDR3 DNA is TGTGCCAGCAGCCCCCGGGGATTGTGGAAAGCCCATGGCTACACCTTC.

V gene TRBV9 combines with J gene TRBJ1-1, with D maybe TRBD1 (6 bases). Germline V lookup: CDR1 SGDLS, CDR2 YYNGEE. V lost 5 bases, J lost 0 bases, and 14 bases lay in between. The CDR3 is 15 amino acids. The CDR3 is CASSWTATMNTEAFF. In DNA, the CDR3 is TGTGCCAGCAGTTGGACAGCCACCATGAACACTGAAGCTTTCTTT.

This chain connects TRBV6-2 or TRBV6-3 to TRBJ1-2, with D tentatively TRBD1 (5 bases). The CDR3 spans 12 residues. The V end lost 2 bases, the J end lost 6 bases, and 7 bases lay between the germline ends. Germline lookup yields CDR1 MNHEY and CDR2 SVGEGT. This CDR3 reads CASSYETDGYTF. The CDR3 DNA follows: TGTGCCAGCAGTTACGAGACAGATGGCTACACCTTC.

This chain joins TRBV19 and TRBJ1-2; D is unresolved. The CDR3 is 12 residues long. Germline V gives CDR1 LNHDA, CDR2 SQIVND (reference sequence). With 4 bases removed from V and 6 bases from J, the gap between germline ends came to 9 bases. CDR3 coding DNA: TGTGCCAGTAGTAAAGCCCAAGATGGCTACACCTTC. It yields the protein CASSKAQDGYTF.

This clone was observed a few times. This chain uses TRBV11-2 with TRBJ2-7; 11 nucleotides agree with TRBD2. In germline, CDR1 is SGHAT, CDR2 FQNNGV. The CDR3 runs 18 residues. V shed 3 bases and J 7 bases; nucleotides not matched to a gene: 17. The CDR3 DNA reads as TGTGCCAGCAGCTTGATGATTAGTGGACTAGCGGGTTTGGGAGAGCAGTACTTC. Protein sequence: CASSLMISGLAGLGEQYF.

CDR3: CATRGRGGEAFF. The CDR3 DNA is TGTGCCACCCGGGGCCGCGGGGGCGAAGCTTTCTTT. This rearrangement joins TRBV19 to TRBJ1-1, with D tentatively TRBD1 (6 bases). The CDR3 spans 12 residues. With 10 bases removed from V and 8 bases from J, the gap between germline ends came to 17 bases. Germline CDR1 is LNHDA and CDR2 is SQIVND (reference sequence). Using reference TRBV19 and TRBJ1-1 for the parts outside the CDR3, the full variable domain is DGGITQSPKYLFRKEGQNVTLSCEQNLNHDAMYWYRQDPGQGLRLIYYSQIVNDFQKGDIAEGYSVSREKKESFPLTVTSAQKNPTAFYLCATRGRGGEAFFGQGTRLTVV.

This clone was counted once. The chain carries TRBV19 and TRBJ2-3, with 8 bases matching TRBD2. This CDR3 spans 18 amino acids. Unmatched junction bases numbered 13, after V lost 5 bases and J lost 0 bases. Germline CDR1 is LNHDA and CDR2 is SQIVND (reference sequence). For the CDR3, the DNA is TGTGCCAGTAGTGTTGCCGGGGGGGCCACTGCCAGCACAGATACGCAGTATTTT. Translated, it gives CASSVAGGATASTDTQYF.

CDR3 in amino acids: CASSHQTRGAGNTIYF. Here the CDR3 DNA reads TGTGCCAGCAGCCACCAAACCCGGGGGGCTGGAAACACCATATATTTT. J is TRBJ1-3 and V is TRBV5-5, with D possibly being TRBD1 (5 bases). Looked up from germline, CDR1 is SGHKS and CDR2 is YYEKEE (reference sequence). The CDR3 consists of 16 residues. Trimming pared 4 bases from V and 2 bases from J, leaving 16 bases between.

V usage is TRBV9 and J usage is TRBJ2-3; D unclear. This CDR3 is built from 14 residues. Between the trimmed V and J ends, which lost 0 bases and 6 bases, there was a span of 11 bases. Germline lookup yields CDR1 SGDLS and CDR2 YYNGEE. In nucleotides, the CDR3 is TGTGCCAGCAGCGTAGCTACGGGTGGTGATACGCAGTATTTT. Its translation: CASSVATGGDTQYF.

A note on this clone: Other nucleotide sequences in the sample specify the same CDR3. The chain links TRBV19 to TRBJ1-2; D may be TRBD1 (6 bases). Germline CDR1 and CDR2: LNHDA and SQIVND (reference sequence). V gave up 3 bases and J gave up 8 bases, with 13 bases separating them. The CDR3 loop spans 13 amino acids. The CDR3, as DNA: TGTGCCAGTAGTATCGGAACAGGGAGAGGCTACACCTTC. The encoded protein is CASSIGTGRGYTF.

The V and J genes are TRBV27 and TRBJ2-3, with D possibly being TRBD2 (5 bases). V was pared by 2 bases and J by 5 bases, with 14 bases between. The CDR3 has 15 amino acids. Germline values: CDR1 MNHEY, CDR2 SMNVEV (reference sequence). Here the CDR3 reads CASSLEGLREDTQYF. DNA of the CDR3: TGTGCCAGCAGTTTAGAAGGTCTCCGGGAAGATACGCAGTATTTT.

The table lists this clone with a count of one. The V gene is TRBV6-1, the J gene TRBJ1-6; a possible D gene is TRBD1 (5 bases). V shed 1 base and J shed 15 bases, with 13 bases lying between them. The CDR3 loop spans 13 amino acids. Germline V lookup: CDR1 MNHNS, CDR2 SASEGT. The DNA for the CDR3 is TGTGCCAGCAGTGAAGGAACAGGCAATCTCCTCCACTTT. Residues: CASSEGTGNLLHF.

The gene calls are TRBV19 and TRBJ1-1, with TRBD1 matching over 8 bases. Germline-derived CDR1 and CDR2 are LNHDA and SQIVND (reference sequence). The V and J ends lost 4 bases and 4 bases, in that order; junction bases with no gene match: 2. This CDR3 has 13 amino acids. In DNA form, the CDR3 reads TGTGCCAGTAGTACTCAGGGGGCCACTGAAGCTTTCTTT. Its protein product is CASSTQGATEAFF.

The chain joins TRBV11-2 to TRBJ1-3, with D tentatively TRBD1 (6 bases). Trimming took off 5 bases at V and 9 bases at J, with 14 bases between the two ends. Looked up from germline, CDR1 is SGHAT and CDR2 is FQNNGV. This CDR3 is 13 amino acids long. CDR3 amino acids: CASSEGVGVTIYF. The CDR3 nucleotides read TGTGCCAGCAGCGAGGGGGTCGGAGTCACCATATATTTT. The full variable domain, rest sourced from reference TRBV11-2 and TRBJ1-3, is EAGVAQSPRYKIIEKRQSVAFWCNPISGHATLYWYQQILGQGPKLLIQFQNNGVVDDSQLPKDRFSAERLKGVDSTLKIQPAKLEDSAVYLCASSEGVGVTIYFGEGSWLTVV.

CDR3 coding DNA: TGTGCCAGTAGTATAGGGAGGGGGCAGCAAGACGAGCAGTACTTC. This encodes CASSIGRGQQDEQYF. The J gene is TRBJ2-7, the V gene TRBV19; tentatively, D is TRBD1 (7 bases). This CDR3 comprises 15 residues. Germline-derived CDR1 and CDR2 are LNHDA and SQIVND (reference sequence). The ends were cut back, 1 base at V and 5 bases at J, with 15 bases in the middle.

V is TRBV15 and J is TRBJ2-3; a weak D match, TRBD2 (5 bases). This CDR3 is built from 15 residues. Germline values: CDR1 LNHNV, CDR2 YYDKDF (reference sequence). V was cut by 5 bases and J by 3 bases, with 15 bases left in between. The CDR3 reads CATSLRMGETDTQYF. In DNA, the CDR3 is TGTGCCACCAGCCTCCGGATGGGAGAGACAGATACGCAGTATTTT.

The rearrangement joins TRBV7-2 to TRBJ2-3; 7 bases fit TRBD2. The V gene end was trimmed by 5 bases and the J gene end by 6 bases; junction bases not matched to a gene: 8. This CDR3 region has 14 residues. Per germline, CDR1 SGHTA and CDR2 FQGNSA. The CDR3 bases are TGTGCCAGCAGCCCAAGACTAGCCAGGGATACGCAGTATTTT. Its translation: CASSPRLARDTQYF.